The 17 T cell receptor beta chains below all came from one sample that was sequenced in a study of blood T cell repertoires in COVID-19. Clones were sequenced by immunoSEQ multiplex PCR, and TCRdb holds only the in-frame ones, with some missing. The sample carries about 120,000 clones, around nine tenths recorded once. Sequenced sample: peripheral blood. These receptor sequences come from a man aged 60 to 75 with COVID-19, enrolled during active disease.

The chain combines TRBV5-1 with TRBJ2-7, with TRBD2 as a possible D gene (7 bases). The V gene's germline CDR1 is SGHRS and CDR2 YFSETQ. V shed 6 bases and J shed 2 bases, with 24 bases lying between them. The CDR3 sequence is 17 residues long. In DNA, the CDR3 is TGCGCCAGCAACGCTACTCTGGGGGGGGCACCTCCCTACGAGCAGTACTTC. Its protein is CASNATLGGAPPYEQYF.

This clone was observed a few times. Here the CDR3 DNA reads TGCGCCAGCAGTGGACAGGGTTACTCACCCCTCCACTTT. Its translation is CASSGQGYSPLHF. This sequence joins TRBV4-1 and TRBJ1-6; 8 bases fit TRBD1. The V and J ends lost 6 bases and 10 bases, in that order; junction bases with no gene match: 5. This CDR3 comprises 13 residues. Germline V gene sequence: CDR1 MGHRA, CDR2 YSYEKL.

The chain uses TRBV7-3 and TRBJ1-5, with 9 bases identical to TRBD1. CDR3 length: 15 amino acids. CDR1 and CDR2 from the germline V gene are SGHTA and FQGTGA. V was clipped by 4 bases and J by 7 bases; unmatched bases: 8. CDR3 in DNA: TGTGCCAGCAGCTGGGACAGGGTGATGGAGCAGCCCCAGCATTTT. It is translated as CASSWDRVMEQPQHF.

The chain joins TRBV9 to TRBJ1-2; D is ambiguous. CDR1 is SGDLS, CDR2 YYNGEE, per germline. V dropped 2 bases and J dropped 6 bases, with 14 bases sitting between them. The CDR3 extends over 14 amino acids. CDR3 sequence: CASSVQTTSDGYTF. CDR3 DNA sequence: TGTGCCAGCAGCGTCCAAACGACTAGTGATGGCTACACCTTC.

This rearrangement joins TRBV6-5 to TRBJ1-1, with D tentatively TRBD1 (5 bases). This CDR3 has 13 residues. Germline-derived CDR1 and CDR2 are MNHEY and SVGAGI. Trimming stripped 6 bases from V and 6 bases from J, with 14 bases between. DNA of the CDR3: TGTGCCAGCAGCCGAGGCACGGGGGCTGAAGCTTTCTTT. This encodes CASSRGTGAEAFF.

The chain combines TRBV5-1 with TRBJ1-6; D call uncertain. Deletions cut 0 bases from V and 2 bases from J, with 6 bases between. CDR1 is SGHRS, CDR2 YFSETQ, per germline. This CDR3 contains 15 residues. CDR3 loop: CASSLGSTYNSPLHF. DNA for the CDR3: TGCGCCAGCAGCTTGGGCAGTACCTATAATTCACCCCTCCACTTT. Supplemented by reference TRBV5-1 and TRBJ1-6, the full variable domain reads KAGVTQTPRYLIKTRGQQVTLSCSPISGHRSVSWYQQTPGQGLQFLFEYFSETQRNKGNFPGRFSGRQFSNSRSEMNVSTLELGDSALYLCASSLGSTYNSPLHFGNGTRLTVT.

The V call is TRBV6-5, the J call TRBJ2-5, with D hard to call. Trimming stripped 6 bases from V and 2 bases from J, with 13 bases between. The CDR3 covers 14 residues. Germline loops: CDR1 MNHEY, CDR2 SVGAGI. The CDR3 DNA reads as TGTGCCAGCAGGGGCAGAATCCTACAAGAGACCCAGTACTTC. Its translation is CASRGRILQETQYF.

The rearrangement links TRBV6-5 to TRBJ1-6; D is ambiguous. The germline V gene has CDR1 MNHEY and CDR2 SVGAGI. V was pared by 0 bases and J by 9 bases, with 15 bases between. This CDR3 has 16 amino acids. The CDR3 is CASSYSSIQAGSPLHF. The CDR3 DNA follows: TGTGCCAGCAGTTACTCGAGTATCCAGGCGGGTTCACCCCTCCACTTT.

The gene calls are TRBV5-1 and TRBJ1-5; possibly TRBD1 for D (5 bases). Germline V gene sequence: CDR1 SGHRS, CDR2 YFSETQ. V lost 4 bases, J lost 6 bases, and 11 bases lay in between. This CDR3 is built from 13 residues. For the CDR3, the DNA is TGCGCCAGCAGCCCCACCGGGGGTCAGCCCCAGCATTTT. Translated: CASSPTGGQPQHF.

V is TRBV7-2 and J is TRBJ1-3, with 7 bases matching TRBD1. Looked up from germline, CDR1 is SGHTA and CDR2 is FQGNSA. The trim removed 6 bases at V and 2 bases at J, leaving 7 bases unmatched. The CDR3 has 15 amino acids. CDR3 residues: CASRHKGATGNTIYF. CDR3 bases: TGTGCCAGCAGGCATAAGGGGGCTACTGGAAACACCATATATTTT.

The CDR3 region has the DNA TGTGCCAGCAGTTTTATGGGACAGGGGGAAAAACTGTTTTTT. Amino acids: CASSFMGQGEKLFF. The rearrangement links TRBV28 to TRBJ1-4; 10 bases are a match to TRBD1. Germline V lookup: CDR1 MDHEN, CDR2 SYDVKM. This CDR3 has 14 residues. With V trimmed by 3 bases and J by 8 bases, 3 bases remained unmatched.

The chain is built from TRBV28 and TRBJ1-1, with 7 bases matching TRBD1. The V gene's germline CDR1 is MDHEN and CDR2 SYDVKM. The trim removed 5 bases at V and 3 bases at J, leaving 6 bases unmatched. This CDR3 comprises 14 residues. CDR3 nucleotide sequence: TGTGCCAGCAGTGGGGCAGGGGGGTACACTGAAGCTTTCTTT. Translating gives CASSGAGGYTEAFF.

V usage is TRBV7-6 and J usage is TRBJ2-5, with D possibly matching TRBD2 (7 bases). Germline lookup yields CDR1 SGHVS and CDR2 FNYEAQ. The CDR3 has 15 residues. V lost 5 bases and J 5 bases, leaving 18 bases between the germline ends. The CDR3 here is CASSPQGGVRETQYF. The CDR3 coding sequence is TGTGCCAGCAGCCCTCAAGGGGGGGTTCGGGAGACCCAGTACTTC.

The chain recombines TRBV3-1 (or the pseudogene TRBV3-2) with TRBJ2-3; the D gene is possibly TRBD2 (6 bases). Looked up from germline, CDR1 is LGHDT and CDR2 is YNNKEL (reference sequence). V lost 1 base and J 4 bases, leaving 12 bases between the germline ends. The length of the CDR3 is 15 residues. The CDR3 is CASSQGFGEADTQYF. Here the CDR3 DNA reads TGTGCCAGCAGCCAAGGTTTCGGGGAGGCAGATACGCAGTATTTT.

This clone was seen more than once but under ten times. The V call is TRBV11-2, the J call TRBJ1-6, with TRBD1 matching 7 bases. Germline-derived CDR1 and CDR2 are SGHAT and FQNNGV. V shed 0 bases and J 7 bases; nucleotides not matched to a gene: 3. This CDR3 contains 15 residues. This CDR3 is CASSLEGGRNSPLHF. CDR3 coding DNA: TGTGCCAGCAGCTTAGAAGGGGGCAGGAATTCACCCCTCCACTTT. The entire variable domain, with the rest obtained from reference TRBV11-2 and TRBJ1-6, is as follows: EAGVAQSPRYKIIEKRQSVAFWCNPISGHATLYWYQQILGQGPKLLIQFQNNGVVDDSQLPKDRFSAERLKGVDSTLKIQPAKLEDSAVYLCASSLEGGRNSPLHFGNGTRLTVT.

This clone was observed once. V and J are TRBV5-1 and TRBJ1-2; tentative D call: TRBD1 (6 bases). The V end was cut by 5 bases, the J end by 4 bases, with 12 bases between. Germline CDR1 reads SGHRS; CDR2 reads YFSETQ. The CDR3 runs 13 residues. CDR3 region: CASSSGDGYGYTF. Written as DNA, the CDR3 is TGCGCCAGCAGTTCAGGGGACGGCTATGGCTACACCTTC.

The rearrangement joins TRBV7-8 to TRBJ2-2; 14 positions agree with TRBD2. From germline, CDR1 is SGHVS and CDR2 FQNEAQ. The CDR3 has 18 residues. V was pared by 6 bases and J by 4 bases, with 10 bases of the junction left unmatched. The CDR3 nucleotides are TGTGCCAGCAGGCCGCGACTAGCGGGGGGGCCTAGCACCGGGGAGCTGTTTTTT. Protein sequence: CASRPRLAGGPSTGELFF.